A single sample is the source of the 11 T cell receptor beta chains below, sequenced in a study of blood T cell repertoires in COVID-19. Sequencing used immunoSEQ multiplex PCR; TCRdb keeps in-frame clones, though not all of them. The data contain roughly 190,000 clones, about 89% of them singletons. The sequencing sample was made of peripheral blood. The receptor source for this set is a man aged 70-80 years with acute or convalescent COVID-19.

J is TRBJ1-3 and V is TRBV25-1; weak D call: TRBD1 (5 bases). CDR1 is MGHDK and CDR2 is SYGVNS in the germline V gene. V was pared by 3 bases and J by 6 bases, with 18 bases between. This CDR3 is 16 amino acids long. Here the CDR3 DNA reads TGTGCCAGCAGTGACACAGGTGGTGTTGATGCAAACACCATATATTTT. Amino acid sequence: CASSDTGGVDANTIYF.

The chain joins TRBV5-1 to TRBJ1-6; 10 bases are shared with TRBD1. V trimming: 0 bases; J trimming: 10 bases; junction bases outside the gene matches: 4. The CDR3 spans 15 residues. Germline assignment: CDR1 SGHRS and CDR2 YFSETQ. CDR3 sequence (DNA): TGCGCCAGCAGCTTGGGGACAGGGGGTGTGTCACCCCTCCACTTT. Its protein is CASSLGTGGVSPLHF.

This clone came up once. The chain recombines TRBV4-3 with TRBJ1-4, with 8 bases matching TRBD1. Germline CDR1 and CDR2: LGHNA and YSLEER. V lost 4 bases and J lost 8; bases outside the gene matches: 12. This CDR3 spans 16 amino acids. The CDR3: CASSPRTGLVGEKLFF. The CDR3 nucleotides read TGCGCCAGCAGCCCACGGACAGGGTTGGTCGGGGAAAAACTGTTTTTT.

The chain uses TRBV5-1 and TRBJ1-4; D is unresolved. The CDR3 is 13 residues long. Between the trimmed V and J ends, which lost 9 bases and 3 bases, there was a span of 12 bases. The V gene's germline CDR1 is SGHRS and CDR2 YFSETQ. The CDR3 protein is CATSKSPNEKLFF. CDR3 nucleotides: TGCGCCACCTCGAAGAGCCCTAATGAAAAACTGTTTTTT.

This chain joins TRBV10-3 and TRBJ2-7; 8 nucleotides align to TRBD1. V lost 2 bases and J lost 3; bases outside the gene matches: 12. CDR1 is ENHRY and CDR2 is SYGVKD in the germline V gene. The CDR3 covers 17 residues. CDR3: CAISEPTGTGKNYEQYF. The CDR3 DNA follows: TGTGCCATCAGTGAGCCAACCGGGACAGGAAAAAACTACGAGCAGTACTTC.

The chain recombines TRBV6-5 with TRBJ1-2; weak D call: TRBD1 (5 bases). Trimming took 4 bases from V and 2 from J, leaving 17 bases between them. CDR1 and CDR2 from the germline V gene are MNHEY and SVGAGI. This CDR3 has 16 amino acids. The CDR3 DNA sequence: TGTGCCAGCAGTTTCCCAATGGGCAGGGTAAACTATGGCTACACCTTC. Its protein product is CASSFPMGRVNYGYTF.

CDR3 sequence: CASSSGQAGPGEQYF. CDR3 DNA sequence: TGCGCCAGCAGCTCTGGACAGGCAGGCCCGGGGGAGCAGTACTTC. The chain has TRBV5-1 and TRBJ2-7, with 7 bases matching TRBD1. V dropped 3 bases and J dropped 7; count of bases not matched to a gene: 13. Germline V gene sequence: CDR1 SGHRS, CDR2 YFSETQ. This CDR3 comprises 15 residues.

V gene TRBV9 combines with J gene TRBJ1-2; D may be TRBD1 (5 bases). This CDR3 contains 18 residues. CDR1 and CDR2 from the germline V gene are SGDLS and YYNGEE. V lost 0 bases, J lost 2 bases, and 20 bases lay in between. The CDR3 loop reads CASSVGGRAGYSNYGYTF. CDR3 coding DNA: TGTGCCAGCAGCGTAGGGGGACGGGCGGGATATTCAAACTATGGCTACACCTTC.

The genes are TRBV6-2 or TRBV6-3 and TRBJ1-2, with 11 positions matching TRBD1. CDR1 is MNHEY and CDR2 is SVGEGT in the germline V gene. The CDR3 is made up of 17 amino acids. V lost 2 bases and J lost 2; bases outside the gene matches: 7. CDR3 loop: CASSYPRGQGANYGYTF. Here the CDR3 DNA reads TGTGCCAGCAGTTACCCCCGCGGACAGGGGGCAAACTATGGCTACACCTTC.

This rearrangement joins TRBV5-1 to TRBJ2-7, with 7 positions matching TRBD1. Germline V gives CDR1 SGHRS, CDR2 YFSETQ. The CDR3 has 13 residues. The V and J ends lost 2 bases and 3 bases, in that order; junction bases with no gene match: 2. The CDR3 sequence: CASSLQGFYEQYF. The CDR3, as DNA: TGCGCCAGCAGCTTACAGGGGTTCTACGAGCAGTACTTC.

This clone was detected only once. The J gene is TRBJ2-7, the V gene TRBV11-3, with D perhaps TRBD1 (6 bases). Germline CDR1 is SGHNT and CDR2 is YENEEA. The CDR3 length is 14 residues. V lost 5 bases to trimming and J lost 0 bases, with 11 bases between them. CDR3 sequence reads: CASSRDTSSYEQYF. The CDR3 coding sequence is TGTGCCAGCAGCCGGGACACGAGCTCCTACGAGCAGTACTTC.